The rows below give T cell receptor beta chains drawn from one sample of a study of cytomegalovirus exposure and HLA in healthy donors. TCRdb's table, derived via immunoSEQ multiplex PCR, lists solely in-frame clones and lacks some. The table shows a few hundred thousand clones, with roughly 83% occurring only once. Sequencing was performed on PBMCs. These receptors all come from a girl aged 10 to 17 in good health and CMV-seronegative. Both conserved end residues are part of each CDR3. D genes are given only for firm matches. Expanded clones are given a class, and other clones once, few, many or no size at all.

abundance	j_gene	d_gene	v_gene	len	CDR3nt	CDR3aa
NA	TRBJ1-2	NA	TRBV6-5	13	TGTGCCAGCAGTTTGACAGGAAACTATGGCTACACCTTC	CASSLTGNYGYTF
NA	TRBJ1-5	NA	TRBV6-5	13	TGTGCCAGCAGCCCACAGTCCAATCAGCCCCAGCATTTT	CASSPQSNQPQHF
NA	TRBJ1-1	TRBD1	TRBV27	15	TGTGCCAGTGGTATATCGGGACAGGCCAACACTGAAGCTTTCTTT	CASGISGQANTEAFF
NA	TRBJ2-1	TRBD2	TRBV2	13	TGTGCCAGCTGGGGGACTAGCGGCAATGAGCAGTTCTTC	CASWGTSGNEQFF
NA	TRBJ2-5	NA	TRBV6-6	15	TGTGCCAGCAGTTACTCGTACGGGTCTGAGGAGACCCAGTACTTC	CASSYSYGSEETQYF
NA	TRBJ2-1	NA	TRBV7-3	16	TGTGCCAGCAGCCCAACAGGGACCGTTTCCTACAATGAGCAGTTCTTC	CASSPTGTVSYNEQFF
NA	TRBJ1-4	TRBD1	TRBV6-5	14	TGTGCCAGCAGTAACAGGGGTCCTCCGGAAAAACTGTTTTTT	CASSNRGPPEKLFF
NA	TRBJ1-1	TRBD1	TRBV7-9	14	TGTGCCAGCAGAAGGACAGGGAAGGACACTGAAGCTTTCTTT	CASRRTGKDTEAFF
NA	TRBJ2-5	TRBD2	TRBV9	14	TGTGCCAGCAGCGCCGGACTAGCGATGGAGACCCAGTACTTC	CASSAGLAMETQYF
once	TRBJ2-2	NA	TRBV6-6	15	TGTGCCAGCAGCTTACTCGAAACGGGGACCGGGGAGCTGTTTTTT	CASSLLETGTGELFF
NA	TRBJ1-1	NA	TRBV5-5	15	TGTGCCAGCAGCTCACGGAGGGGGGGAGGCACTGAAGCTTTCTTT	CASSSRRGGGTEAFF
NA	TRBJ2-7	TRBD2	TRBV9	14	TGTGCCAGCAGCCGGGACTATACCACCTACGAGCAGTACTTC	CASSRDYTTYEQYF
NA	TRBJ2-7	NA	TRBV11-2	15	TGTGCCAGCAGCGACGGACTATCCCTCCTCCACGAGCAGTACTTC	CASSDGLSLLHEQYF
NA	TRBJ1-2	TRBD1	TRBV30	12	TGTGCCTGCACAGGGGGATCCTATGGCTACACCTTC	CACTGGSYGYTF
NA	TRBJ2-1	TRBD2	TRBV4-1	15	TGCGCCAGCAGCCAAGAAGCGGGACTGAGGAATGAGCAGTTCTTC	CASSQEAGLRNEQFF
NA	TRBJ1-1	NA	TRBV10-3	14	TGTGCCATCAGCCTCAGGGGCGAGAACACTGAAGCTTTCTTT	CAISLRGENTEAFF
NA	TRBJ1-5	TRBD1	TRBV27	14	TGTGCCAGCAGTTCTGGGACAGCTAGGCAGCCCCAGCATTTT	CASSSGTARQPQHF
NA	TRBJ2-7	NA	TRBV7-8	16	TGTGCCAGCAGCCCGTATACAGGGAAAACTACCTACGAGCAGTACTTC	CASSPYTGKTTYEQYF
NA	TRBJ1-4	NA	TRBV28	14	TGTGCCAGCAGTTTACTTGCAACTAATGAAAAACTGTTTTTT	CASSLLATNEKLFF
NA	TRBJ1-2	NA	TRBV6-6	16	TGTGCCAGCAGGATTGACAGGACGGGGTCGTTGGAAGGCTACACCTTC	CASRIDRTGSLEGYTF
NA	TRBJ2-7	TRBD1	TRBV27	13	TGTGCCAGCAGTTTCGCACAGGGGTACGAGCAGTACTTC	CASSFAQGYEQYF
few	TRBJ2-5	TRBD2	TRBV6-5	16	TGTGCCAGCAGTTACTCCCTAGCGGGCGTCGGCGAGACCCAGTACTTC	CASSYSLAGVGETQYF
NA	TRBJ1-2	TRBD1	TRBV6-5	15	TGTGCCAGCAGTTCTTCCTACAGGGGGCTGGATGGCTACACCTTC	CASSSSYRGLDGYTF
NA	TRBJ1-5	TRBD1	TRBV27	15	TGTGCCAGCAGCCAGGACAGGGCGAGCAATCAGCCCCAGCATTTT	CASSQDRASNQPQHF
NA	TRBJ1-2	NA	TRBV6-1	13	TGTGCCAGCAATAGCGGGTTTCTCGATGGCTACACCTTC	CASNSGFLDGYTF
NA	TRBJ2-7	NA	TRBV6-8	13	TGTGCCAGCAAATGGACAGATTCCTACGAGCAGTACTTC	CASKWTDSYEQYF
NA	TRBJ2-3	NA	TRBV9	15	TGTGCCAGCAGCGTAGACGGGAGAGTTGTAGATACGCAGTATTTT	CASSVDGRVVDTQYF
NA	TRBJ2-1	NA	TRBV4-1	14	TGCGCCAGCAGCCACATTGGGGGGTCGGATGAGCAGTTCTTC	CASSHIGGSDEQFF
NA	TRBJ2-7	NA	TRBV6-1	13	TGTGCCAGCAGTCAGGATAATCTCTACGAGCAGTACTTC	CASSQDNLYEQYF
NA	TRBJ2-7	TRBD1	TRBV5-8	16	TGTGCCAGCAAGGGGCGGCGAAACAGGGGAGCCTACGAGCAGTACTTC	CASKGRRNRGAYEQYF
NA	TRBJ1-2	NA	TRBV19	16	TGTGCCAGTAGTATATGGCAGGGGCATCAAACCGGTGGCTACACCTTC	CASSIWQGHQTGGYTF
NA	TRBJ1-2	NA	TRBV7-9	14	TGTGCCAGCAGCTTGTCGGGGGGGACCTATGGCTACACCTTC	CASSLSGGTYGYTF
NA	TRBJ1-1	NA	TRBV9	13	TGTGCCAGCAGCGTCCTCGGGGGCACTGAAGCTTTCTTT	CASSVLGGTEAFF
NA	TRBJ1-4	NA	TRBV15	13	TGTGCCACCAGCACAGGGTTCTACGAAAAACTGTTTTTT	CATSTGFYEKLFF
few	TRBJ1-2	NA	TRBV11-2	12	TGTGCCAGCACTTTGGGGGCCTATGGCTACACCTTC	CASTLGAYGYTF
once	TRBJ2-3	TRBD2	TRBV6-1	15	TGTGCCAGCAGTGAACTAGCGGGGGGGCCAGGTACGCAGTATTTT	CASSELAGGPGTQYF
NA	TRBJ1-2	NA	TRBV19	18	TGTGCCAGTAGTATAGAGGTAATGAGACACCGAAGCAACTATGGCTACACCTTC	CASSIEVMRHRSNYGYTF
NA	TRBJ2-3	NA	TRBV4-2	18	TGTGCCAGCACCGCTCATGCCGTTCGTGTAGCGAACGATGATACGCAGTATTTT	CASTAHAVRVANDDTQYF
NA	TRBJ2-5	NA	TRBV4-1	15	TGCGCCAGCAGCCAAGGGGGCACTCACCAAGAGACCCAGTACTTC	CASSQGGTHQETQYF
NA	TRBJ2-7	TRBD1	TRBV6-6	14	TGTGCCAGCAGAAGGACAGGGGAGAGTTACGAGCAGTACTTC	CASRRTGESYEQYF
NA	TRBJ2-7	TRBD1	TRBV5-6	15	TGTGCCAGCAGCTTGGGAGCAGGGGGAACGTACGAGCAGTACTTC	CASSLGAGGTYEQYF
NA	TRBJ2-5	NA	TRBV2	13	TGTGCCAGCAGTGATCAGGGGCTGGAGACCCAGTACTTC	CASSDQGLETQYF
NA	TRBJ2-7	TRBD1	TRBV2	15	TGTGCCAGCAGCTTGGGGACAGGGGGATCCTACGAGCAGTACTTC	CASSLGTGGSYEQYF
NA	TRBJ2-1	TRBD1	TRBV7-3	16	TGTGCCAGCAGCTTGTCAGGGGGCCAAAATTACAATGAGCAGTTCTTC	CASSLSGGQNYNEQFF
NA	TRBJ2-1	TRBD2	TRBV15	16	TGTGCCACCAGCAGAGGGAGACTAGCGGGAATGGATGAGCAGTTCTTC	CATSRGRLAGMDEQFF
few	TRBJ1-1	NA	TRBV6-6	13	TGTGCCAGCAGTTACGGGACTAACACCGAAGCTTTCTTT	CASSYGTNTEAFF
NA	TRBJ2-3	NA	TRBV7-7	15	TGTGCCAGCAGCTTTTCAGCGGGTGGCCCGGATACGCAGTATTTT	CASSFSAGGPDTQYF
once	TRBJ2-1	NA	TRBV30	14	TGTGCCTGGGGGGGACTCTCCTTGGGGAATGAGCAGTTCTTC	CAWGGLSLGNEQFF
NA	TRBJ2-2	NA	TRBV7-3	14	TGTGCCAGCAGCTTACTCCTAACCACCGGGGAGCTGTTTTTT	CASSLLLTTGELFF
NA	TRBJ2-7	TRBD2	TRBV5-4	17	TGTGCCAGCAGCACCCGCTGGGGAGCGGGAGTCTCCTACGAGCAGTACTTC	CASSTRWGAGVSYEQYF
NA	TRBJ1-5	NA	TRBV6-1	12	TGTGCCTGCAACCGAGGGAATCAGCCCCAGCATTTT	CACNRGNQPQHF
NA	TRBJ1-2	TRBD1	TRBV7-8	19	TGTGCCAGCAGCTTATACCGCGACAGGGCTCAGTCAGGGTACTATGGCTACACCTTC	CASSLYRDRAQSGYYGYTF
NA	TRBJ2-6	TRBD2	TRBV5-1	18	TGCGCCAGCAGCTTGGACAAGCGGGGGGTCTCTGGGGCCAACGTCCTGACTTTC	CASSLDKRGVSGANVLTF